This T cell receptor beta chain is from a study of blood T cells in healthy people across ages (dated by TCRdb to between 2014 and 2016). A note on the overall study: In model experiments, roughly one uniquely barcoded TCR beta cDNA molecule per two T cells was captured by template switching. Four age groups were formed from the donors: young (average 16 years), middle-aged (approximately 40), aged (over 55) and long-lived (more than 75). The study analyzed two additional independent replicas of 1 million unique cDNA reads from the same blood draw for two donors, one aged 18 to 29 and one aged 80 or older. The study measured age-related changes in TCR beta repertoire diversity using deep sequencing normalized with unique cDNA molecular identifiers. Overall study results and their limits: A strong correlation was found between observed TCR beta diversity and the percentage of naive T cells measured by flow cytometry. Donor CMV infection status was unknown, potentially confounding age-related changes in expanded clonotypes. Compared with the aged group, more naive CD4+ T cells, fewer expanded clones and increased TCR diversity were shown by the long-lived group, suggesting age selection. Estimates of total diversity based on one million sequenced T cells were considered lower bounds and underestimates. As age increased, observed TCR beta diversity per million T cells dropped in a roughly linear way, and a significant reduction was already evident by age roughly 40. Bulk unsorted PBMC profiling prevented conclusive comparison of naive and antigen-experienced compartments.

This clonotype has a count of ten or more. Its antigen is currently not known. Base qualities were left out, and no much larger clone turns up one base away. The protocol used for the library was 5' RACE. The sample was run on an Illumina HiSeq 2500. A second PCR of roughly 7 to 12 cycles was performed with a sample-barcoded 5' primer and a J-beta primer mix. Each TCR beta cDNA molecule received a unique molecular identifier from a template-switch 5' adaptor carrying 12 random nucleotides. Each sample yielded at least 3 million CDR3-containing paired-end reads. First-strand cDNA synthesis was performed from all RNA using the Mint cDNA synthesis kit, with priming by a TRBC-specific oligonucleotide. Following uracil-DNA glycosylase treatment, all cDNA underwent a first 18-cycle PCR with the universal primers M1SS and BC2_uni_R. On the study's bioinformatics: For normalization, 1 million high-quality reads, each with a distinct molecular identifier, were randomly selected from each sample. Reads with shared molecular identifiers were discarded instead of being binned into consensus sequences. MiTCR, set to a Q25 quality threshold and the strictest error-elimination algorithm, was used for CDR3 identification, clonotype clustering and error correction. A nonparametric unseen species model with Euler transformation was used to estimate a lower bound on total TCR beta diversity. TCRdb passed the public sequencing reads through fastp at Q25 and MiXCR, retaining productive beta sequences. One record per CDR3 amino acid sequence lists the most common genes and DNA. For this entry, the V and J calls and clone size follow TCRdb and not the study's own pipeline. The sample records about 930,000 distinct CDR3 sequences, approximately 32% of which are singletons. Roughly 10% of the sample is in the top ten clones.

The roughly 39 donors, aged roughly 6 to 100 years, were systemically healthy Caucasian individuals from Russia. About 9.1 milliliters of peripheral blood were collected from each donor into EDTA-treated Vacutainer tubes. Ficoll-Paque density-gradient centrifugation was used to isolate PBMCs, with at least 6.5 million per sample. Total RNA, at least 5.5 micrograms per sample, was extracted from PBMCs with Trizol reagent. For every donor, flow cytometry on a PBMC aliquot measured the percentage of naive CD45RAhigh/CD27high T cells. The CDR3, from cysteine to phenylalanine, totals 16 residues. CDR3 DNA is the only sequence kept; it has 48 bases, read in frame from the first base. Clipping removes 1 base from V and 2 bases from J, with 7 as the unmatched junction base count. The germline V gene yields KGHSH for CDR1 and LQKENI for CDR2. These sequences were also reported in another study, on T cells of mothers and their children. The second study also describes: Donors were nine systemically healthy Caucasian individuals: three mothers and their six children. cDNA synthesis used all of the extracted RNA, with approximately 1.6 ug of RNA in each 15 ul reaction. In the second PCR, the M1S primer introduced both the sample barcodes and 2-4 random nucleotides. Over 9 million TCR beta CDR3 reads came from each mother, compared with around 3 million reads from each child. Thymic selection similarly shapes TCR recombination output in related and unrelated pairs, with minor effect from inherited differences. Related mother-child pairs always showed normalized repertoire overlap that was slightly higher than in unrelated mother-child pairs, though the difference was never significant. No persistent microchimeric T cell clones were detected, at a sensitivity of roughly 99 clones per million clonotypes. In the study, deep NGS was used to compare the TCR beta repertoires of mothers and children, and features distinguishing related mother-child pairs from unrelated individuals were sought. Mothers averaged roughly 40 +/- 4 years of age and children averaged around 10 +/- 4 years. After adapters were ligated using NEBNext reagents, the libraries underwent 100+100 nt paired-end sequencing on an Illumina HiSeq 2000. Mother and child libraries were prepared a month apart and sequenced in separate runs to prevent cross-contamination. Each donor had between roughly 450,000 and 2,100,000 distinct TCR beta clonotypes identified. Naive TCR beta clonotypes were estimated from low-frequency clonotypes matched to each donor's FACS-determined naive share, without sorting.

The receptor comes from a woman aged 40-49 years in good health. The chain employs TRBV18 and TRBJ1-1, and 7 bases in between align with TRBD1. Input material: blood. The sequence in DNA is TGTGCCAGCTCACCACTATCCGGGACAGAAAACACTGAAGCTTTCTTT. This gives the protein CASSPLSGTENTEAFF.